This TCR beta chain was sequenced in a study of blood T cell repertoires in COVID-19. On the study more broadly: Material from acute and convalescent COVID-19 was sourced from the United States, Italy and Spain.

J gave up 6 bases and V 3 bases, and 6 bases lay outside the gene matches. This CDR3 has 15 residues. Germline CDR1 reads GTSNPN; CDR2 reads SVGIG (reference sequence). The repertoire was sequenced with immunoSEQ multiplex PCR; TCRdb's copy has only in-frame clones and lacks some. The repertoire holds hundreds of thousands of clones, approximately 86% seen once, with less than 3.5% in the top ten. The source of this sequence is a human donor in a cohort sampled during active COVID-19. Specimen: peripheral blood. The rearrangement links TRBV30 to TRBJ1-6; 9 bases agree with TRBD1. Here the CDR3 reads CAWRLPDRGNSPLHF. The CDR3 DNA reads TGTGCCTGGAGATTACCGGACAGGGGTAATTCACCCCTCCACTTT.